These 17 T cell receptor beta chains originate from one sample sequenced in a study of blood T cell repertoires in COVID-19. Clones were read by immunoSEQ multiplex PCR, and TCRdb kept only the in-frame ones, dropping some. The sample consists of over 250,000 clones, roughly 87% of them appearing once. The material sequenced was peripheral blood. These receptors were collected from a human donor in a cohort sampled during active COVID-19.

This rearrangement joins TRBV7-8 to TRBJ1-5; unclear D gene. Per germline, CDR1 SGHVS and CDR2 FQNEAQ. The CDR3 runs to 15 residues. Between the trimmed V and J ends, which lost 4 bases and 0 bases, there was a span of 10 bases. The CDR3 DNA reads TGTGCCAGCAGCTCCACCGGGAATAGCAATCAGCCCCAGCATTTT. Its translation: CASSSTGNSNQPQHF.

The chain is built from TRBV28 and TRBJ2-3; 10 bases are shared with TRBD1. Germline V gives CDR1 MDHEN, CDR2 SYDVKM. Losses at the gene ends were 4 bases for V and 4 bases for J; bases not matched to a gene: 11. The CDR3 length is 17 residues. Here the CDR3 DNA reads TGTGCCAGCAGTTCTCTTCCGGGACAGGGGCCCGCAGATACGCAGTATTTT. Residues: CASSSLPGQGPADTQYF.

The rearrangement links TRBV5-1 to TRBJ2-1, with no clear D. Germline V CDR1 and CDR2: SGHRS, YFSETQ. V was pared by 3 bases and J by 2 bases, with 12 bases between. This CDR3 spans 15 amino acids. Here the CDR3 reads CASSSNLEPYNEQFF. CDR3 coding DNA: TGCGCCAGCAGCTCCAACCTAGAGCCCTACAATGAGCAGTTCTTC.

This clone appeared a few times. Here the CDR3 DNA reads TGTGCCATCAGCACAGGTACCAATTCACCCCTCCACTTT. Encoded protein: CAISTGTNSPLHF. The V call is TRBV10-3, the J call TRBJ1-6, with a weak D call TRBD1 (5 bases). Trimming cost V 6 bases and J 7 bases, with 10 bases left between them. The CDR3 is made up of 13 amino acids. The germline V gene has CDR1 ENHRY and CDR2 SYGVKD.

This clone occurred once. The chain recombines TRBV19 with TRBJ2-7; TRBD2 matches 8 bases. The J segment lost 1 base and the V segment lost 7 bases, leaving 6 bases of the junction unmatched. Germline V CDR1 and CDR2: LNHDA, SQIVND (reference sequence). The CDR3 is made up of 14 amino acids. The chain's CDR3 is CASKSQRGSYEQYF. CDR3 sequence (DNA): TGTGCCAGTAAGTCCCAGCGGGGGTCCTACGAGCAGTACTTC.

In its sample, this clone was seen once. CDR3 region: CASSQSNSGTYEQYF. CDR3 DNA: TGCGCCAGCAGCCAGAGTAATAGCGGAACCTACGAGCAGTACTTC. The genes are TRBV4-1 and TRBJ2-7, with D maybe TRBD2 (6 bases). Germline V gene sequence: CDR1 MGHRA, CDR2 YSYEKL. The CDR3 runs to 15 residues. The V and J ends lost 3 bases and 2 bases respectively, with 14 bases between them.

This clone was detected once. The chain couples TRBV6-2 or TRBV6-3 to TRBJ2-5; tentatively, D is TRBD1 (6 bases). Trimming pared 5 bases from V and 4 bases from J, leaving 23 bases between. Germline V gene data show CDR1 as MNHEY and CDR2 as SVGEGT. The CDR3 sequence is 17 residues long. CDR3 sequence reads: CASSTHGTPTWGETQYF. CDR3 DNA: TGTGCCAGCAGTACCCATGGGACACCAACCTGGGGAGAGACCCAGTACTTC.

The chain combines TRBV5-1 with TRBJ2-3, with D perhaps TRBD2 (6 bases). CDR1 is SGHRS and CDR2 is YFSETQ in the germline V gene. V was pared by 2 bases and J by 5 bases, with 9 bases between. The CDR3 contains 13 residues. This CDR3 reads CASSFYGGDTQYF. In nucleotides, the CDR3 is TGCGCCAGCAGCTTTTACGGGGGAGATACGCAGTATTTT. The entire variable domain, with the rest obtained from reference TRBV5-1 and TRBJ2-3, is as follows: KAGVTQTPRYLIKTRGQQVTLSCSPISGHRSVSWYQQTPGQGLQFLFEYFSETQRNKGNFPGRFSGRQFSNSRSEMNVSTLELGDSALYLCASSFYGGDTQYFGPGTRLTVL.

The chain carries TRBV4-1 and TRBJ2-2; no clear D. This CDR3 is 14 amino acids long. V was shortened by 6 bases and J by 1 base, with 9 bases between the two germline ends. Germline CDR1 MGHRA, CDR2 YSYEKL. The CDR3 is CASRNEMNTGELFF. For the CDR3, the DNA is TGCGCCAGCAGAAATGAGATGAACACCGGGGAGCTGTTTTTT.

This rearrangement joins TRBV19 to TRBJ1-2; D is ambiguous. Germline CDR1 is LNHDA and CDR2 is SQIVND (reference sequence). The CDR3 length is 14 residues. V shed 7 bases and J shed 6 bases, with 18 bases lying between them. The CDR3 loop reads CASKPEVQRNGYTF. DNA of the CDR3: TGTGCCAGTAAGCCGGAAGTTCAGAGGAATGGCTACACCTTC.

The V and J genes are TRBV7-8 and TRBJ2-7; D gene unclear. The V gene's germline CDR1 is SGHVS and CDR2 FQNEAQ. This CDR3 is built from 13 residues. The V gene lost 3 bases and the J gene lost 1 base, with 7 bases spanning the gap. Here the CDR3 DNA reads TGTGCCAGCAGCTTGGTACAGTCCTACGAGCAGTACTTC. The encoded protein is CASSLVQSYEQYF. Full variable domain (outside the CDR3, taken from reference TRBV7-8 and TRBJ2-7): GAGVSQSPRYKVAKRGQDVALRCDPISGHVSLFWYQQALGQGPEFLTYFQNEAQLDKSGLPSDRFFAERPEGSVSTLKIQRTQQEDSAVYLCASSLVQSYEQYFGPGTRLTVT.

The CDR3 sequence: CASSLRGHF. The CDR3 DNA is TGTGCCAGCAGCTTAAGGGGGCATTTT. The rearrangement links TRBV7-4 to TRBJ1-5; TRBD1 is a possible D gene (5 bases). V lost 2 bases and J lost 15, with 5 bases in between. CDR1 and CDR2 from the germline V gene are SGHVT and SQSDAQ. The CDR3 loop spans 9 amino acids.

The chain uses TRBV9 and TRBJ2-1, with 14 positions matching TRBD2. This CDR3 has 23 residues. The V and J ends lost 1 base and 7 bases, in that order; junction bases with no gene match: 25. Germline-derived CDR1 and CDR2 are SGDLS and YYNGEE. The CDR3 loop reads CASSVWGEEGTSGRKGWRNEQFF. The CDR3 nucleotides are TGTGCCAGCAGCGTATGGGGGGAGGAAGGGACTAGCGGGAGAAAGGGATGGAGAAATGAGCAGTTCTTC.

The chain combines TRBV7-9 with TRBJ2-3; 7 nucleotides match TRBD2. Trimming cost V 11 bases and J 3 bases; bases outside gene matches: 5. This CDR3 is 12 amino acids long. The germline gives CDR1 SEHNR, CDR2 FQNEAQ (reference sequence). The chain's CDR3 is CACREVTDTQYF. The DNA of the CDR3 is TGTGCCTGCCGGGAGGTAACAGATACGCAGTATTTT.

Comment on this clone: At the DNA level, this CDR3 is encoded by other sequences in the same sample as well. This rearrangement joins TRBV5-1 to TRBJ2-1, with TRBD2 as a possible D gene (5 bases). Germline CDR1 is SGHRS and CDR2 is YFSETQ. Trimming cost V 3 bases and J 4 bases, with 11 bases left between them. The CDR3 runs to 14 residues. The CDR3 spells CASSWPGGYNEQFF. The CDR3 coding sequence is TGCGCCAGCAGCTGGCCAGGAGGTTACAATGAGCAGTTCTTC.

The chain links TRBV30 to TRBJ2-1; 12 bases map to TRBD2. Germline trimming cut 1 base from V and 6 bases from J; bases unmatched to any gene: 7. Germline assignment: CDR1 GTSNPN and CDR2 SVGIG (reference sequence). The CDR3 covers 16 residues. CDR3 region: CAWSGPQLAGGNEQFF. The CDR3 nucleotides read TGTGCCTGGAGTGGCCCCCAACTAGCGGGAGGCAATGAGCAGTTCTTC.

V gene TRBV5-5 combines with J gene TRBJ1-2; 7 positions match TRBD1. The length of the CDR3 is 15 residues. The V segment lost 4 bases and the J segment 0 bases; nucleotides outside the gene matches: 6. Germline V lookup: CDR1 SGHKS, CDR2 YYEKEE (reference sequence). The CDR3, as DNA: TGTGCCAGCAGCCTCGGGACAGCGACTAACTATGGCTACACCTTC. This sequence encodes CASSLGTATNYGYTF. Full variable domain (rest looked up from reference TRBV5-5 and TRBJ1-2): DAGVTQSPTHLIKTRGQQVTLRCSPISGHKSVSWYQQVLGQGPQFIFQYYEKEERGRGNFPDRFSARQFPNYSSELNVNALLLGDSALYLCASSLGTATNYGYTFGSGTRLTVV.